A selection of T cell receptor beta chains follows, all from one sample in a study of T cells after posttransplantation cyclophosphamide. Data came from immunoSEQ multiplex PCR; TCRdb stores just in-frame clones and leaves some out. The table records roughly 45,000 clones without singletons, the ten largest covering roughly 2.4%. Sequencing was carried out using PBMCs. The receptors shown here come from a man aged 35-49 years in good health, CMV-negative, and a related stem cell transplant donor. Both conserved end residues are part of each CDR3. The D gene is left open where the match is weak. Some rows mark clone size as missing; the rest say once, few, many or name a class of expanded clone.

TRBV6-5	TRBJ2-7	NA	TRBD2	CASSITSGGPYEQYF	TGTGCCAGCAGTATCACTAGCGGGGGCCCCTACGAGCAGTACTTC
TRBV6-5	TRBJ2-1	many	TRBD2	CASSYGRAVYNEQFF	TGTGCCAGCAGTTACGGGAGGGCCGTCTACAATGAGCAGTTCTTC
TRBV11-3	TRBJ2-2	many	NA	CASSLLSDTGELFF	TGTGCCAGCAGCCTTCTAAGTGACACCGGGGAGCTGTTTTTT
TRBV4-3	TRBJ1-5	many	NA	CASSQELSGVGQPQHF	TGCGCCAGCAGCCAAGAATTATCGGGGGTAGGTCAGCCCCAGCATTTT
TRBV27	TRBJ2-1	many	TRBD2	CASIAGIAGGKQFF	TGTGCCAGCATCGCGGGGATAGCGGGAGGAAAGCAGTTCTTC
TRBV11-3	TRBJ2-7	many	NA	CARTNPHVPGAYEQYF	TGTGCCAGAACTAATCCCCATGTGCCAGGGGCTTACGAGCAGTACTTC
TRBV10-3	TRBJ1-2	many	NA	CAISEDGVQGYTF	TGTGCCATCAGTGAGGACGGGGTACAAGGCTACACCTTC
TRBV7-8	TRBJ1-5	many	TRBD1	CASSVLDRGFNQPQHF	TGTGCCAGCAGCGTTTTGGACAGGGGATTCAATCAGCCCCAGCATTTT
TRBV7-2	TRBJ2-1	many	TRBD2	CASSRTLAGSTHEQFF	TGTGCCAGCAGCCGGACTCTAGCGGGAAGTACCCATGAGCAGTTCTTC
TRBV7-8	TRBJ2-2	many	NA	CASREQETVPGELFF	TGTGCCAGCAGGGAACAGGAGACGGTACCCGGGGAGCTGTTTTTT
TRBV6-5	TRBJ1-4	many	NA	CASSYEGELFF	TGTGCCAGCAGTTACGAGGGGGAACTGTTTTTT
TRBV28	TRBJ1-2	many	NA	CASTKPEVPPFYYGYTF	TGTGCCAGCACCAAACCAGAAGTACCACCCTTTTACTATGGCTACACCTTC
TRBV7-9	TRBJ1-5	many	TRBD1	CASSPWTGSNQPQHF	TGTGCCAGCAGCCCGTGGACAGGGAGCAATCAGCCCCAGCATTTT
TRBV7-2	TRBJ2-7	many	NA	CASSLSHGSGLAYEQYF	TGTGCCAGCAGCTTAAGTCACGGAAGCGGACTTGCCTACGAGCAGTACTTC
TRBV7-7	TRBJ2-2	many	NA	CASSPVMNTGELFF	TGTGCTAGCAGCCCAGTGATGAACACCGGGGAGCTGTTTTTT
TRBV5-4	TRBJ2-7	many	TRBD2	CASSFPGQKTSGRSSEQYF	TGTGCCAGCAGCTTTCCGGGCCAAAAGACTAGCGGGAGAAGTAGCGAGCAGTACTTC
TRBV4-3	TRBJ2-7	many	NA	CASSRESGTPSYEQYF	TGCGCCAGCAGCCGAGAGAGCGGGACACCCTCCTACGAGCAGTACTTC
TRBV7-3	TRBJ2-5	many	NA	CASSLGQQETQYF	TGTGCCAGCAGCTTAGGGCAGCAAGAGACCCAGTACTTC
TRBV28	TRBJ2-1	many	NA	CASSQGSYSYNEQFF	TGTGCCAGCTCCCAGGGATCCTACTCCTACAATGAGCAGTTCTTC
TRBV10-1	TRBJ2-7	many	NA	CASSESTDYEQYF	TGCGCCAGCAGTGAGTCGACAGATTACGAGCAGTACTTC
TRBV19	TRBJ2-1	many	TRBD2	CASSIAQLAGRNEQFF	TGTGCCAGTAGTATAGCTCAACTAGCGGGAAGGAATGAGCAGTTCTTC
TRBV7-8	TRBJ1-1	many	NA	CASSSRQGGAAEAFF	TGTGCCAGCAGCTCCCGGCAGGGAGGTGCGGCTGAAGCTTTCTTT
TRBV5-1	TRBJ2-1	NA	TRBD2	CASSLRLASSYNEQFF	TGCGCCAGCAGCTTGAGACTAGCGAGCTCCTACAATGAGCAGTTCTTC
TRBV19	TRBJ1-1	many	NA	CASSTSTNTEAFF	TGTGCCAGTAGTACCTCTACGAACACTGAAGCTTTCTTT
TRBV6-5	TRBJ1-1	NA	NA	CAIATAMNTEAFF	TGTGCCATCGCGACAGCTATGAACACTGAAGCTTTCTTT
TRBV5-6	TRBJ2-7	many	NA	CASSLTGEQYF	TGTGCCAGCAGCCTTACGGGAGAGCAGTACTTC
TRBV7-9	TRBJ1-1	many	NA	CASSLGLTEAFF	TGTGCCAGCAGCCTGGGCCTCACTGAAGCTTTCTTT
TRBV23-1	TRBJ2-7	many	TRBD1	CASREDRGPDEQYF	TGCGCCAGCAGGGAGGACAGGGGGCCCGACGAGCAGTACTTC
TRBV4-1	TRBJ2-1	many	TRBD2	CASSQGTSRSSYNEQFF	TGCGCCAGCAGCCAAGGGACTAGCAGAAGCTCCTACAATGAGCAGTTCTTC
TRBV21-1	TRBJ1-1	many	NA	CASSTPQGATEAFF	TGTGCCAGCAGCACCCCTCAGGGGGCCACTGAAGCTTTCTTT
TRBV6-6	TRBJ1-5	many	NA	CASSYSGANSNQPQHF	TGTGCCAGCAGTTACTCAGGGGCGAATAGCAATCAGCCCCAGCATTTT
TRBV6-1	TRBJ2-5	NA	TRBD1	CASRAQGRETQYF	TGTGCCAGCAGGGCACAGGGGCGGGAGACCCAGTACTTC
TRBV29-1	TRBJ2-7	many	NA	CSVRGTVSYEQYF	TGCAGCGTTCGGGGGACAGTCTCCTACGAGCAGTACTTC
TRBV4-1	TRBJ2-7	many	NA	CASSQETAFYEQYF	TGCGCCAGCAGCCAAGAGACAGCTTTCTACGAGCAGTACTTC
TRBV28	TRBJ1-2	many	NA	CASSFARNYGYTF	TGTGCCAGCAGTTTCGCCAGAAACTATGGCTACACCTTC
TRBV29-1	TRBJ2-7	many	NA	CSVERVGNGEQYF	TGCAGCGTTGAGCGGGTCGGGAATGGCGAGCAGTACTTC
TRBV5-1	TRBJ2-2	many	TRBD1	CASSFTGDANTGELFF	TGCGCCAGCAGCTTCACAGGGGACGCGAACACCGGGGAGCTGTTTTTT
TRBV19	TRBJ1-3	many	NA	CASSMSSGNTIYF	TGTGCCAGTAGTATGAGCTCTGGAAACACCATATATTTT
TRBV5-1	TRBJ1-1	many	TRBD1	CASMDRGRTMTEAFF	TGCGCCAGCATGGACAGGGGCCGGACTATGACTGAAGCTTTCTTT
TRBV28	TRBJ1-6	few	NA	CASSSSLGASPLHF	TGTGCCAGCAGTTCAAGCCTGGGAGCGTCACCCCTCCACTTT
TRBV11-2	TRBJ2-1	many	NA	CASSGPGNEQFF	TGTGCCAGCAGCGGTCCAGGCAATGAGCAGTTCTTC
TRBV6-5	TRBJ1-5	many	NA	CASGRGGNQPQHF	TGTGCCAGCGGGCGGGGAGGCAATCAGCCCCAGCATTTT
TRBV7-9	TRBJ2-4	many	NA	CASSPTQGRPQKNIQYF	TGTGCCAGCAGTCCGACGCAGGGCCGCCCCCAAAAAAACATTCAGTACTTC
TRBV5-1	TRBJ1-1	many	NA	CASSLSPGNTEAFF	TGCGCCAGCAGCTTAAGCCCGGGGAATACTGAAGCTTTCTTT
TRBV4-1	TRBJ1-1	many	NA	CASSQDEEGDTEAFF	TGCGCCAGCAGCCAAGACGAAGAGGGGGACACTGAAGCTTTCTTT
TRBV6-6	TRBJ2-2	NA	NA	CASSAGTRYTGELFF	TGTGCCAGCAGTGCCGGGACTCGCTACACCGGGGAGCTGTTTTTT
TRBV11-2	TRBJ1-1	many	TRBD1	CASSLRTGVLEAFF	TGTGCCAGCAGCTTAAGGACAGGGGTCCTTGAAGCTTTCTTT
TRBV18	TRBJ2-7	many	TRBD2	CASSPASGSYEQYF	TGTGCCAGCTCACCGGCTAGCGGCTCCTACGAGCAGTACTTC
TRBV29-1	TRBJ2-2	many	NA	CSVDSGGELFF	TGCAGCGTTGATAGCGGCGGGGAGCTGTTTTTT
TRBV5-1	TRBJ1-1	many	NA	CASSPRTANTEAFF	TGCGCCAGCAGCCCGAGGACAGCGAACACTGAAGCTTTCTTT
TRBV29-1	TRBJ2-7	many	NA	CSVVTGSYYYEQYF	TGCAGCGTTGTAACGGGGTCCTACTACTACGAGCAGTACTTC
TRBV15	TRBJ1-2	many	NA	CATSREEVGNGYTF	TGTGCCACCAGCAGAGAAGAGGTCGGCAATGGCTACACCTTC
TRBV11-2	TRBJ2-3	many	NA	CASSRQARRSTDTQYF	TGTGCCAGCAGCCGTCAGGCGCGTCGCAGCACAGATACGCAGTATTTT
TRBV7-9	TRBJ2-5	many	TRBD2	CASSPGLAGQETQYF	TGTGCCAGCAGCCCCGGACTAGCGGGGCAAGAGACCCAGTACTTC
TRBV28	TRBJ2-1	many	TRBD2	CATLAGGTYNEQFF	TGTGCCACATTAGCGGGAGGGACCTACAATGAGCAGTTCTTC